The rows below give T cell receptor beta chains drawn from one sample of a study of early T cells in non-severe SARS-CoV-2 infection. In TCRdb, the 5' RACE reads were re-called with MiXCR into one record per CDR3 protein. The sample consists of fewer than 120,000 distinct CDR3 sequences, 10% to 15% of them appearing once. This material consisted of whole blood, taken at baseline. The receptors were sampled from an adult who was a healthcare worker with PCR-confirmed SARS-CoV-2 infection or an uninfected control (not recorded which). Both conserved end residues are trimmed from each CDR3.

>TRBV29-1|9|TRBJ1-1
SVTKGLLAF
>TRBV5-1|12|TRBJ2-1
ASSLASTPNEQF
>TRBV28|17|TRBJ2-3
ASSQDPLQIAGSTDTQY
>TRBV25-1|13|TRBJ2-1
ASSEPGKANNEQF
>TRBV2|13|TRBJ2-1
ASSVRLAGEDEQF
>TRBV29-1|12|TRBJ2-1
SAVQASAHNEQF
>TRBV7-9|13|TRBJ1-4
ASSYTGSYNEKLF
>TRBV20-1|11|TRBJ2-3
SARQLGGDTQY
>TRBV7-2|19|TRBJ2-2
ASSLSNLRPGTGPNTGELF
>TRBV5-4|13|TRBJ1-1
ASSSSATLNTEAF